This T cell receptor beta chain originates from a study of cytomegalovirus exposure and HLA in healthy donors. Across the study: Across some 400 genotyped donors, 65% to 90% landed in the Caucasian-associated ancestry cluster.

This PCR relied on a set of 60 Vbeta primers and 13 Jbeta primers. Original processing methods: Approximately 9.9 million of tens of millions of unique TCR beta chains were shared, per a later count. Assay used: immunoSEQ multiplex PCR; TCRdb lists only in-frame clones, some missing. V, J and clone size are those of that table, while D and trimming were read from the DNA. Of 130,000 to 150,000 clones listed, roughly 79% are singletons. Study outcomes and limitations: HLA alleles showed associations with 16,951 TCR beta sequences in a later analysis, at a 0.05 false discovery rate. Researchers counted around 170 TCR beta chains as cytomegalovirus-associated.

Germline-derived CDR1 and CDR2 are SGHRS and YFSETQ. V lost 0 bases, J lost 5 bases, and 9 bases lay in between. The CDR3 contains 14 residues. As for this clone: Its target is not known.

Sequenced sample: PBMCs. The clonotype comes from a woman in her twenties or thirties in good health and CMV-seronegative. This chain joins TRBV5-1 and TRBJ2-1; no reliable D call. The CDR3 bases are TGCGCCAGCAGCTTGGAAGCGTTTGACAATGAGCAGTTCTTC. Protein sequence: CASSLEAFDNEQFF.